This passage covers 24 T cell receptor beta chains from one sample sequenced in a study of OX40 agonist ivuxolimab in advanced cancers. Produced via immunoSEQ multiplex PCR; TCRdb's table is partial and in-frame only. The sample yields about 97,000 clones, about 86% seen once. The sample here was CD4+ or CD8+ T cells sorted from blood, taken in a trial of the OX40 agonist ivuxolimab. These receptor sequences come from an adult with an advanced solid tumor such as melanoma, head and neck, liver or kidney cancer.

This clone was seen just once. The V call is TRBV7-2, the J call TRBJ2-1; 8 positions match TRBD2. V shed 2 bases, J shed 5 bases, and the junction held 8 bases outside the gene matches. The CDR3 sequence is 16 residues long. Germline V gene sequence: CDR1 SGHTA, CDR2 FQGNSA. CDR3 region: CASSLLTGGLNNEQFF. CDR3 bases: TGTGCCAGCAGCTTACTGACGGGGGGGTTAAACAATGAGCAGTTCTTC.

This chain uses TRBV5-1 with TRBJ2-7; 8 bases align to TRBD2. CDR3 length: 15 residues. The germline gives CDR1 SGHRS, CDR2 YFSETQ. Trimming at V came to 3 bases and at J to 3 bases, leaving 8 bases not matched to a gene. The CDR3 region has the DNA TGCGCCAGCAGCTGGGGAGCGGGGGCAGTCTACGAGCAGTACTTC. This sequence encodes CASSWGAGAVYEQYF.

The J gene is TRBJ2-7, the V gene TRBV6-5, with D perhaps matching TRBD1 (5 bases). Germline V CDR1 and CDR2: MNHEY, SVGAGI. The CDR3 is made up of 15 amino acids. Trimming shortened V by 0 bases and J by 3 bases, and 12 bases separated the two germline ends. CDR3 coding DNA: TGTGCCAGCAGTTACTCGATGCAGGGTAACTACGAGCAGTACTTC. This sequence encodes CASSYSMQGNYEQYF.

About this clone itself: One end of the junction is discordant with germline, which a read error may explain. The rearrangement joins TRBV7-7 to TRBJ2-3; D is uncertain. The germline gives CDR1 SSHAT, CDR2 FNYEAQ (reference sequence). CDR3 size: 15 residues. CDR3 protein: CASSLSPVSTDTQYF. The CDR3 DNA follows: TGTGCTAGCAGCTTATCACCCGTAAGCACAGATACGCAGTATTTT.

The J gene is TRBJ1-6, the V gene TRBV27; D is perhaps TRBD1 (5 bases). The germline V and J ends were trimmed by 0 bases and 9 bases, with 15 bases remaining between them. The CDR3 is 16 residues long. Per the germline V gene, CDR1 is MNHEY and CDR2 is SMNVEV (reference sequence). The CDR3 region is CASSLSRRGMGSPLHF. CDR3 sequence (DNA): TGTGCCAGCAGTTTATCCCGACGGGGGATGGGTTCACCCCTCCACTTT.

V usage is TRBV7-3 and J usage is TRBJ2-7; D is tentatively TRBD1 or TRBD2 (7 bases each). The CDR3 contains 14 residues. Between the trimmed V and J ends, which lost 2 bases and 5 bases, there was a span of 13 bases. The germline V gene encodes CDR1 SGHTA and CDR2 FQGTGA. The CDR3 bases are TGTGCCAGCAGCTTATGGCCAGGGGGGGACGAGCAGTACTTC. This translates into CASSLWPGGDEQYF.

The chain has TRBV5-6 and TRBJ1-5; D call uncertain. V was shortened by 0 bases and J by 0 bases, with 7 bases between the two germline ends. The CDR3 runs to 15 residues. Germline V lookup: CDR1 SGHDT, CDR2 YYEEEE. The CDR3 protein is CASSLGGPSNQPQHF. Here the CDR3 DNA reads TGTGCCAGCAGCTTGGGAGGGCCTAGCAATCAGCCCCAGCATTTT.

V gene TRBV7-3 combines with J gene TRBJ2-1, with 13 bases fitting TRBD2. This CDR3 has 15 residues. Germline V CDR1 and CDR2: SGHTA, FQGTGA. With 2 bases clipped from V and 8 bases from J, the junction kept 3 bases outside the gene matches. The CDR3 spells CASSLGLAGVHEQFF. In DNA, the CDR3 is TGTGCCAGCAGCTTAGGACTAGCGGGAGTTCATGAGCAGTTCTTC.

The chain is built from TRBV5-1 and TRBJ2-2, with D perhaps given as TRBD1 or TRBD2 (6 bases each). Between the trimmed V and J ends, which lost 0 bases and 4 bases, there was a span of 7 bases. The germline V gene has CDR1 SGHRS and CDR2 YFSETQ. The CDR3 covers 14 residues. In nucleotides, the CDR3 is TGCGCCAGCAGCTTGGAGGGGGGCACCGGGGAGCTGTTTTTT. Protein sequence: CASSLEGGTGELFF. The full variable domain, in which reference TRBV5-1 and TRBJ2-2 provide the parts outside the CDR3, is KAGVTQTPRYLIKTRGQQVTLSCSPISGHRSVSWYQQTPGQGLQFLFEYFSETQRNKGNFPGRFSGRQFSNSRSEMNVSTLELGDSALYLCASSLEGGTGELFFGEGSRLTVL.

V usage is TRBV4-2 and J usage is TRBJ2-7; maybe TRBD2 (6 bases). V was clipped by 4 bases and J by 3 bases, with 19 bases between them. CDR3 length: 16 residues. The germline gives CDR1 LGHNA, CDR2 YNFKEQ. In DNA, the CDR3 is TGTGCCAGCAGCCGAGGGCACGGGGGTTTTATCTACGAGCAGTACTTC. Protein: CASSRGHGGFIYEQYF.

This clone was counted a single time. The chain combines TRBV30 with TRBJ1-2, with D uncertain. Germline V gene data show CDR1 as GTSNPN and CDR2 as SVGIG (reference sequence). Trimming removed 3 bases from V and 0 bases from J, with 11 bases in between. The CDR3 is 14 amino acids. DNA for the CDR3: TGTGCCTGGAGATCGGTAGTTTCTAACTATGGCTACACCTTC. The encoded protein is CAWRSVVSNYGYTF.

This rearrangement joins TRBV7-3 to TRBJ2-7; tentative D call: TRBD2 (5 bases). V was cut by 0 bases and J by 1 base, with 16 bases left in between. The CDR3 loop spans 17 amino acids. Germline V lookup: CDR1 SGHTA, CDR2 FQGTGA. CDR3: CASSLTGLAGLSYEQYF. CDR3 DNA sequence: TGTGCCAGCAGCTTAACTGGGCTAGCAGGCCTGTCCTACGAGCAGTACTTC.

The chain employs TRBV25-1 and TRBJ1-6; D gene ambiguous. The V end was cut by 3 bases, the J end by 9 bases, with 6 bases between. The CDR3 sequence is 12 residues long. Germline V gene sequence: CDR1 MGHDK, CDR2 SYGVNS. The CDR3 protein is CASSEVGSPLHF. Here the CDR3 DNA reads TGTGCCAGCAGTGAGGTGGGTTCACCCCTCCACTTT. Full variable domain (outside the CDR3, taken from reference TRBV25-1 and TRBJ1-6): EADIYQTPRYLVIGTGKKITLECSQTMGHDKMYWYQQDPGMELHLIHYSYGVNSTEKGDLSSESTVSRIRTEHFPLTLESARPSHTSQYLCASSEVGSPLHFGNGTRLTVT.

This clone was observed a single time. This chain connects TRBV19 to TRBJ2-3, with TRBD2 identical over 9 bases. This CDR3 is 17 amino acids long. Germline assignment: CDR1 LNHDA and CDR2 SQIVND (reference sequence). The V gene end was trimmed by 5 bases and the J gene end by 7 bases; junction bases not matched to a gene: 16. The CDR3 coding sequence is TGTGCCAGTAGTCTCGCCCTGGGCGGGGGGGCCAGGAATACGCAGTATTTT. It translates to CASSLALGGGARNTQYF. Full variable domain (remainder filled in from reference TRBV19 and TRBJ2-3): DGGITQSPKYLFRKEGQNVTLSCEQNLNHDAMYWYRQDPGQGLRLIYYSQIVNDFQKGDIAEGYSVSREKKESFPLTVTSAQKNPTAFYLCASSLALGGGARNTQYFGPGTRLTVL.

This clone was seen more than once but under ten times. The genes are TRBV9 and TRBJ1-5; no clear D gene. The CDR3 runs 15 residues. The ends were cut back, 0 bases at V and 1 base at J, with 8 bases in the middle. Germline CDR1 is SGDLS and CDR2 is YYNGEE. CDR3 sequence (DNA): TGTGCCAGCAGCGTAGGAACTCTAAGCAATCAGCCCCAGCATTTT. It encodes CASSVGTLSNQPQHF.

The chain carries TRBV7-2 and TRBJ1-1; D is uncertain. Trimming removed 5 bases from V and 7 bases from J, with 8 bases in between. Germline V lookup: CDR1 SGHTA, CDR2 FQGNSA. The CDR3 runs to 11 residues. DNA of the CDR3: TGTGCCAGCAGCCCCCGCGGTGAAGCTTTCTTT. Translation: CASSPRGEAFF.

The chain carries TRBV7-2 and TRBJ2-7; either TRBD1 or TRBD2 may supply D (6 bases each). Per the germline V gene, CDR1 is SGHTA and CDR2 is FQGNSA. Trimming took off 1 base at V and 6 bases at J, with 19 bases between the two ends. The CDR3 contains 16 residues. CDR3 in amino acids: CASSLEYTGSGVEQYF. The CDR3 nucleotides are TGTGCCAGCAGCTTAGAATATACAGGGTCGGGGGTCGAGCAGTACTTC.

This chain uses TRBV28 with TRBJ2-1, with 7 nucleotides matching TRBD2. Germline CDR1 and CDR2: MDHEN and SYDVKM. The CDR3 is 15 amino acids. V shed 6 bases, J shed 5 bases, and the junction held 10 bases outside the gene matches. Here the CDR3 DNA reads TGTGCCAGCAGCCAACCGGGACTACCGAACAATGAGCAGTTCTTC. Amino acid sequence: CASSQPGLPNNEQFF.

This CDR3 is CASIGAGGEKLFF. CDR3 DNA: TGTGCCAGCATTGGGGCAGGTGGTGAAAAACTGTTTTTT. This sequence joins TRBV6-1 and TRBJ1-4; maybe TRBD1 (5 bases). Germline CDR1 and CDR2: MNHNS and SASEGT. The V end lost 7 bases, the J end lost 7 bases, and 13 bases lay between the germline ends. The CDR3 has 13 amino acids.

This clone has a single count. The gene calls are TRBV30 and TRBJ1-1; tentatively, D is TRBD1 (5 bases). Germline V lookup: CDR1 GTSNPN, CDR2 SVGIG (reference sequence). The CDR3 has 14 amino acids. Trimming removed 0 bases from V and 5 bases from J, with 13 bases in between. The CDR3 protein is CAWSVLGRETEAFF. CDR3 sequence (DNA): TGTGCCTGGAGTGTACTTGGCAGGGAAACTGAAGCTTTCTTT. Supplemented by reference TRBV30 and TRBJ1-1, the full variable domain reads SQTIHQWPATLVQPVGSPLSLECTVEGTSNPNLYWYRQAAGRGLQLLFYSVGIGQISSEVPQNLSASRPQDRQFILSSKKLLLSDSGFYLCAWSVLGRETEAFFGQGTRLTVV.

CDR3 amino acids: CSVAPGQGSSYGYTF. The CDR3 nucleotides read TGCAGCGTCGCTCCGGGACAGGGATCAAGCTATGGCTACACCTTC. This rearrangement joins TRBV29-1 to TRBJ1-2, with 9 bases lining up with TRBD1. The CDR3 contains 15 residues. V shed 6 bases, J shed 4 bases, and the junction held 12 bases outside the gene matches. Per the germline V gene, CDR1 is SQVTM and CDR2 is ANQGSEA.

The V and J genes are TRBV6-6 and TRBJ2-1; 7 bases map to TRBD2. Germline loops: CDR1 MNHNY, CDR2 SVGAGI (reference sequence). J was trimmed by 10 bases and V by 10 bases; bases with no gene match: 4. The CDR3 has 10 residues. The CDR3 loop reads CATGGREQFF. Here the CDR3 DNA reads TGTGCCACGGGGGGAAGGGAGCAGTTCTTC.

The chain couples TRBV18 to TRBJ1-2; D may be TRBD1 (5 bases). V lost 3 bases, J lost 7 bases, and 15 bases lay in between. The CDR3 is made up of 14 amino acids. CDR1 is KGHSH and CDR2 is LQKENI in the germline V gene. CDR3 protein: CASSPDTGVTGYTF. The CDR3 DNA is TGTGCCAGCTCACCGGATACAGGAGTCACTGGCTACACCTTC.

The V and J genes are TRBV11-2 and TRBJ1-2, with 7 nucleotides matching TRBD1. V lost 4 bases to trimming and J lost 7 bases; unmatched junction nucleotides: 6. The CDR3 contains 13 residues. Germline CDR1 SGHAT, CDR2 FQNNGV. CDR3 sequence reads: CASSSSRGGGYTF. Here the CDR3 DNA reads TGTGCCAGCAGCTCAAGCAGGGGGGGTGGCTACACCTTC.